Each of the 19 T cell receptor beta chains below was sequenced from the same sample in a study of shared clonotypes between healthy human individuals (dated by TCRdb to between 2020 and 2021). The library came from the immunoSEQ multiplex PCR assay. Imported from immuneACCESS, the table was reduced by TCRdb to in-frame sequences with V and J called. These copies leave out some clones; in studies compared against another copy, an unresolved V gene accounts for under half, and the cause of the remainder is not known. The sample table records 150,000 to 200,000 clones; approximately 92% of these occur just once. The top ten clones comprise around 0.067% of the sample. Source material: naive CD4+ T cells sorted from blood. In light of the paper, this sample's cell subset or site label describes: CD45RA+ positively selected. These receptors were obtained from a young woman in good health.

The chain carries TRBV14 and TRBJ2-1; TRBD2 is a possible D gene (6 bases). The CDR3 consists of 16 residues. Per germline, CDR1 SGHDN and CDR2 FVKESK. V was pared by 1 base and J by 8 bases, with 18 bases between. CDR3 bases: TGTGCCAGCAGCCAAGTGAGGGCTAGCTGGGGGGATGAGCAGTTCTTC. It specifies CASSQVRASWGDEQFF.

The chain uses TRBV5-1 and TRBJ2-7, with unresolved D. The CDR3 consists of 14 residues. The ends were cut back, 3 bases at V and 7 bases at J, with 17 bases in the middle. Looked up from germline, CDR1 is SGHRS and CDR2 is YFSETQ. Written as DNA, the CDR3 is TGCGCCAGCAGCTCCGCAGAGGACGGTGGGGAGCAGTACTTC. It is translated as CASSSAEDGGEQYF.

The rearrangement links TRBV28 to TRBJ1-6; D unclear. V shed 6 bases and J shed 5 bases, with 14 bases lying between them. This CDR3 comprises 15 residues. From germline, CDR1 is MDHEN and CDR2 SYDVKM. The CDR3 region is CASSPYEGDNSPLHF. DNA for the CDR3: TGTGCCAGCAGCCCATACGAGGGCGATAATTCACCCCTCCACTTT. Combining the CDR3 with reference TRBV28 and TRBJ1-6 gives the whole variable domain DVKVTQSSRYLVKRTGEKVFLECVQDMDHENMFWYRQDPGLGLRLIYFSYDVKMKEKGDIPEGYSVSREKKERFSLILESASTNQTSMYLCASSPYEGDNSPLHFGNGTRLTVT.

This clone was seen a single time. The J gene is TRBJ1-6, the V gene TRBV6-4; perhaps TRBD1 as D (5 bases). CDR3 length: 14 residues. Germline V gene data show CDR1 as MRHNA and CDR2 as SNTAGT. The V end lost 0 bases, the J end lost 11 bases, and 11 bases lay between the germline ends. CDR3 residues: CASSDSPGLPPLHF. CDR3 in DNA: TGTGCCAGCAGTGACTCCCCAGGGCTACCACCCCTCCACTTT.

The chain's CDR3 is CASSSQLSLGYNEQFF. For the CDR3, the DNA is TGTGCCAGCAGCTCTCAATTATCGTTAGGATACAATGAGCAGTTCTTC. The J gene is TRBJ2-1, the V gene TRBV5-4; D remains ambiguous. This CDR3 is 16 amino acids long. Trimming took off 3 bases at V and 4 bases at J, with 17 bases between the two ends. Germline V lookup: CDR1 SGHNT, CDR2 YYREEE (reference sequence).

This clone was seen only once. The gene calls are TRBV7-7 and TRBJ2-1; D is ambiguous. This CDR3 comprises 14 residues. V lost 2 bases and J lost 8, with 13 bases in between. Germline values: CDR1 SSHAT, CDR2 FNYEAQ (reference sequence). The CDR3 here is CASSLNVPGDEQFF. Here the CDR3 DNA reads TGTGCCAGCAGCTTAAACGTCCCCGGAGATGAGCAGTTCTTC.

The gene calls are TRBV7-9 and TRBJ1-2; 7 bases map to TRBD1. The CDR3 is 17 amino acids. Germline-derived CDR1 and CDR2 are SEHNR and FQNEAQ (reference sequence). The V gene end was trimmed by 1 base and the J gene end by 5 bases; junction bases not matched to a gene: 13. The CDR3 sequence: CASSLDLVRDSSYGYTF. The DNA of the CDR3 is TGTGCCAGCAGCTTAGACCTGGTACGGGACAGTAGTTATGGCTACACCTTC.

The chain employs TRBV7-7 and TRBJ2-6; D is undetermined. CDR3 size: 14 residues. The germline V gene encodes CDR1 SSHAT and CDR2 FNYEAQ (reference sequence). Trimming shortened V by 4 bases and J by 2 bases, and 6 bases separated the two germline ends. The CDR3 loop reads CASSSNTGANVLTF. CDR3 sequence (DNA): TGTGCCAGCAGCTCGAACACTGGGGCCAACGTCCTGACTTTC.

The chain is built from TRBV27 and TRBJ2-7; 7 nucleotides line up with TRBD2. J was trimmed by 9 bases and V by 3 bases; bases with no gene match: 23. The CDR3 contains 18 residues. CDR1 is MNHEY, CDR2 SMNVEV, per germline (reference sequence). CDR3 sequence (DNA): TGTGCCAGCAGTTTTCGGGCAGGACTAGGCCCGATGTTAGGTGGGCAGTACTTC. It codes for CASSFRAGLGPMLGGQYF.

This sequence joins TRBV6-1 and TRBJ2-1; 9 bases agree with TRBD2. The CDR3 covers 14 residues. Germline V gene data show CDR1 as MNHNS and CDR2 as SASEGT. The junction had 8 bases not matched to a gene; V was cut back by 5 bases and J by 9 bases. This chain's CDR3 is CASSSGTSHSEQFF. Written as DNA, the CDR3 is TGTGCCAGCAGTAGCGGGACTAGCCATAGTGAGCAGTTCTTC.

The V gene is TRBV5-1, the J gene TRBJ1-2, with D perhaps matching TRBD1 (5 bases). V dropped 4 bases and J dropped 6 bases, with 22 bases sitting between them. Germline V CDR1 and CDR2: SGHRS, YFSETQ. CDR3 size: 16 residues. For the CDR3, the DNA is TGCGCCAGCAGCCATCAGGGACGACCAAAGGAGGATGGCTACACCTTC. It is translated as CASSHQGRPKEDGYTF. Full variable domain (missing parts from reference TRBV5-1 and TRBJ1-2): KAGVTQTPRYLIKTRGQQVTLSCSPISGHRSVSWYQQTPGQGLQFLFEYFSETQRNKGNFPGRFSGRQFSNSRSEMNVSTLELGDSALYLCASSHQGRPKEDGYTFGSGTRLTVV.

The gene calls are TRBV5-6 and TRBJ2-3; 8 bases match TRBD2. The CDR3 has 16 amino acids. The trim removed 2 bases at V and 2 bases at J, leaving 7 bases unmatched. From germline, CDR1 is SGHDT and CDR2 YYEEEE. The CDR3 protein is CASSFRTSGNTDTQYF. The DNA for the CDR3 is TGTGCCAGCAGCTTTAGAACTAGCGGTAACACAGATACGCAGTATTTT.

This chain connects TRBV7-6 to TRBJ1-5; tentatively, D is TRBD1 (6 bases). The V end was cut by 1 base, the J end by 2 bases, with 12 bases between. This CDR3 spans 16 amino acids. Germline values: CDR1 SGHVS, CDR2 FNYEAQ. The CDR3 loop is CASSLVGGIGNQPQHF. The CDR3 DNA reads TGTGCCAGCAGCTTAGTGGGGGGCATTGGCAATCAGCCCCAGCATTTT.

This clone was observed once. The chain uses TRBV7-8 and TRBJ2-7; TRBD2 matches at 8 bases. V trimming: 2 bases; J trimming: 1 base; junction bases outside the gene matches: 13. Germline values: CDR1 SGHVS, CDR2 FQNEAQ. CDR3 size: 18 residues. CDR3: CASSLFTVSSSGSYEQYF. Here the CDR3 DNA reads TGTGCCAGCAGCTTATTTACCGTTTCTTCTAGCGGGTCCTACGAGCAGTACTTC.

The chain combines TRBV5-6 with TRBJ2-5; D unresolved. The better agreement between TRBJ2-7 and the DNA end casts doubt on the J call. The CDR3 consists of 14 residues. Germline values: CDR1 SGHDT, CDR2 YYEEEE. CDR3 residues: CASSLEAYSYEQYF. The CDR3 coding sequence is TGTGCCAGCAGCTTGGAAGCGTACTCCTACGAGCAGTACTTC.

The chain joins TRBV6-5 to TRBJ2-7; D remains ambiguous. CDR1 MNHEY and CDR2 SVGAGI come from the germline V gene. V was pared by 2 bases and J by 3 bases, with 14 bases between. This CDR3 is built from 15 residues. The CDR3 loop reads CASSYDGTESYEQYF. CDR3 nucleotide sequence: TGTGCCAGCAGTTACGATGGTACAGAGAGCTACGAGCAGTACTTC.

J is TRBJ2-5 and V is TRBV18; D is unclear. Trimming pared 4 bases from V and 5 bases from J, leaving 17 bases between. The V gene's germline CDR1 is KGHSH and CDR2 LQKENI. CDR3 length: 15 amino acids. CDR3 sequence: CASSLVAPVGETQYF. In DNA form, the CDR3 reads TGTGCCAGCTCACTAGTGGCACCTGTCGGGGAGACCCAGTACTTC.

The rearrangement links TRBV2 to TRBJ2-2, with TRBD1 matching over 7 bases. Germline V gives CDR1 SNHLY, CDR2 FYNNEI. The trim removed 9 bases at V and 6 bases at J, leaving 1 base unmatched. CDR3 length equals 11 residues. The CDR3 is CARGQSGELFF. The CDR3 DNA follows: TGTGCCAGGGGACAGTCCGGGGAGCTGTTTTTT.

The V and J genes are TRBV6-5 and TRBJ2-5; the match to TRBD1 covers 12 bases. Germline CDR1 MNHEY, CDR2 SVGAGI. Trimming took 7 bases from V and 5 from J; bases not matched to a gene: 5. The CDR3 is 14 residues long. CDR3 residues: CASKWDRGRETQYF. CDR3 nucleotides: TGTGCCAGCAAGTGGGACAGGGGGCGTGAGACCCAGTACTTC.